Sequencing of this T cell receptor (beta chain) was carried out in a study of blood T cell repertoires in COVID-19. CDR3 size: 14 residues. Germline CDR1 MNHEY, CDR2 SVGAGI. After removal of 5 bases from V and 3 bases from J, the junction contained 4 bases not matched to a gene. Clones were read by immunoSEQ multiplex PCR, and TCRdb kept only the in-frame ones, dropping some. The sample records about 210,000 clones, around 80% being singletons. The TCR was taken from a woman aged 50 to 60 with acute or convalescent COVID-19. The gene calls are TRBV6-5 and TRBJ2-7; 10 bases are a match to TRBD2. The sequenced material came from peripheral blood. The CDR3 sequence is CASSPSGRIYEQYF. As DNA, the CDR3 is TGTGCCAGCAGTCCTAGCGGGAGAATCTACGAGCAGTACTTC.